The present T cell receptor (beta chain) was sequenced within a study of post-analysis software for immune sequencing data. The trim removed 6 bases at V and 1 base at J, leaving 9 bases unmatched. The CDR3 has 15 residues. CDR1 MNHEY and CDR2 SVGAGI come from the germline V gene. Findings of the study overall: In patients, TRBV5-6, TRBV5-1 and TRBV20-1 belonged to 4 or 5 TRBV segments found more frequently than in controls.

Every TCR beta cDNA library bore unique molecular identifiers. A single record per CDR3 protein comes from TCRdb applying MiXCR to the PCR reads. The sample shows some 890,000 distinct CDR3 sequences, approximately 50% of them seen only once. To note about this clonotype: Its matching antigen is unknown.

Sequences were obtained from blood. The J gene is TRBJ2-7, the V gene TRBV6-5; 7 nucleotides align to TRBD1. This sequence originates from a girl aged 10-17 years with multiple sclerosis. In DNA, the CDR3 is TGTGCCAGCAGATCACTAAGACAGGGTTCCTACGAGCAGTACTTC. Translated: CASRSLRQGSYEQYF.